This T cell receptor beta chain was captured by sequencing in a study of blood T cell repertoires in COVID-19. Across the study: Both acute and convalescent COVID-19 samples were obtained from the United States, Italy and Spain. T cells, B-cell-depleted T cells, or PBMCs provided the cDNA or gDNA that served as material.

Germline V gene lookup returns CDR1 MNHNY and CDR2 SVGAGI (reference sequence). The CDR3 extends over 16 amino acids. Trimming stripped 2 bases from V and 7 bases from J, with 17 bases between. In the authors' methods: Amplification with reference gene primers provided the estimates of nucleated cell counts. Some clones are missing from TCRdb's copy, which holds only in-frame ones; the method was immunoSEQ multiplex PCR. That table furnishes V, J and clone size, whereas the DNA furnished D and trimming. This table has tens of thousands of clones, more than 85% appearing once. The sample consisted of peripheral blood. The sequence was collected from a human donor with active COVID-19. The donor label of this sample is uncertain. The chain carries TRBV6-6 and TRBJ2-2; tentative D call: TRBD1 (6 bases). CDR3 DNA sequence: TGTGCCAGCAGTTACGCCGTATCAGGGGATCACGGGGAGCTGTTTTTT. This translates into CASSYAVSGDHGELFF.